A single sample is the source of the 18 T cell receptor beta chains below, sequenced in a study of blood T cell repertoires in COVID-19. Here immunoSEQ multiplex PCR was the method, and the copy in TCRdb shows in-frame clones only, minus some. This sample has under 250,000 clones; around nine tenths occur once, and the top ten carry approximately 1.5%. Sequencing was done on a sample of peripheral blood. All receptors derive from a woman aged 55-69 years who had recovered from COVID-19.

The rearrangement uses TRBV27 and TRBJ1-6; unclear D gene. The CDR3 consists of 15 residues. The germline V gene encodes CDR1 MNHEY and CDR2 SMNVEV (reference sequence). V was pared by 9 bases and J by 2 bases, with 14 bases between. In DNA form, the CDR3 reads TGTGCCAGTTCTGGCGGCACGGCCTATAATTCACCCCTCCACTTT. Translation gives CASSGGTAYNSPLHF.

The chain uses TRBV6-6 and TRBJ2-5; 9 bases match TRBD1. Germline values: CDR1 MNHNY, CDR2 SVGAGI (reference sequence). Germline trimming cut 6 bases from V and 1 base from J; bases unmatched to any gene: 3. The CDR3 totals 14 residues. The CDR3, as DNA: TGTGCCAGCAGAGGACAGGGGCCCCAAGAGACCCAGTACTTC. Amino acid sequence: CASRGQGPQETQYF.

The chain carries TRBV14 and TRBJ2-6; 7 bases are shared with TRBD1. The junction had 3 bases not matched to a gene; V was cut back by 4 bases and J by 12 bases. Germline CDR1 and CDR2: SGHDN and FVKESK. The length of the CDR3 is 12 residues. The CDR3 here is CASSLDRAVLTF. The CDR3 DNA reads as TGTGCCAGCAGCCTCGACAGGGCCGTCCTGACTTTC.

This sequence joins TRBV4-2 and TRBJ2-1; D unclear. Germline CDR1 LGHNA, CDR2 YNFKEQ. The CDR3 runs to 15 residues. With 2 bases removed from V and 0 bases from J, the gap between germline ends came to 8 bases. This chain's CDR3 is CASSQSYPSYNEQFF. CDR3 sequence (DNA): TGTGCCAGCAGCCAATCCTACCCCTCCTACAATGAGCAGTTCTTC.

In the case of this clone: A read error may produce the germline difference seen at one junction end. The chain couples TRBV2 to TRBJ1-6; tentatively, D is TRBD1 (5 bases). Per germline, CDR1 SNHLY and CDR2 FYNNEI. CDR3 length: 12 amino acids. DNA for the CDR3: TGTGCCAGCCAGGGTAATAACTCACCCCTCCACTTT. Protein product: CASQGNNSPLHF. Full variable domain (outside the CDR3, taken from reference TRBV2 and TRBJ1-6): EPEVTQTPSHQVTQMGQEVILRCVPISNHLYFYWYRQILGQKVEFLVSFYNNEISEKSEIFDDQFSVERPDGSNFTLKIRSTKLEDSAMYFCASQGNNSPLHFGNGTRLTVT.

This chain links TRBV5-1 with TRBJ2-3; 7 bases agree with TRBD2. CDR1 and CDR2 from the germline V gene are SGHRS and YFSETQ. J was trimmed by 5 bases and V by 4 bases; bases with no gene match: 10. The CDR3 runs to 15 residues. The CDR3 protein is CASSLLGLAEDTQYF. In DNA form, the CDR3 reads TGCGCCAGCAGCCTACTGGGGCTAGCGGAAGATACGCAGTATTTT.

Comment on this clone: The sample has other DNA sequences that encode this CDR3 too. The gene calls are TRBV5-1 and TRBJ2-5, with 7 positions matching TRBD1. This CDR3 contains 13 residues. V trimming: 3 bases; J trimming: 3 bases; junction bases outside the gene matches: 2. CDR1 SGHRS and CDR2 YFSETQ come from the germline V gene. The CDR3 DNA sequence: TGCGCCAGCAGCTGGCAGGGGGAAGAGACCCAGTACTTC. Its protein product is CASSWQGEETQYF.

This clone was seen just once. The chain employs TRBV25-1 and TRBJ2-3; 8 bases agree with TRBD2. The CDR3 is 17 residues long. Germline CDR1 is MGHDK and CDR2 is SYGVNS. V shed 1 base and J 0 bases; nucleotides not matched to a gene: 6. CDR3 nucleotides: TGTGCCAGCAGTGAATTTACCAGCGGGGGTAGCACAGATACGCAGTATTTT. Amino acids: CASSEFTSGGSTDTQYF.

This clone showed up just once. This rearrangement joins TRBV6-1 to TRBJ2-2; D gene unclear. The CDR3 covers 15 residues. Germline V CDR1 and CDR2: MNHNS, SASEGT. V lost 1 base, J lost 2 bases, and 8 bases lay in between. The chain's CDR3 is CASSEGGPNTGELFF. In DNA form, the CDR3 reads TGTGCCAGCAGTGAAGGTGGCCCTAACACCGGGGAGCTGTTTTTT.

The sample holds one count of this clone. It is likely a read error, because the conserved phenylalanine at the end of the CDR3 is missing. No DNA is shown, since the ends of the CDR3 on it are uncertain; the CDR3 is the one TCRdb lists. The chain has TRBV6-7 and TRBJ2-2; TRBD2 was called by the table and not checked on the DNA. TRBV6-7 is reported as an ORF; its role is uncertain. The CDR3 numbers 9 amino acids, ends counted. CDR3 sequence: CASSYARSV.

The chain recombines TRBV6-1 with TRBJ1-3; possibly TRBD1 for D (6 bases). CDR3 length: 17 residues. V was cut by 7 bases and J by 0 bases, with 19 bases left in between. The V gene's germline CDR1 is MNHNS and CDR2 SASEGT. The CDR3 spells CASTERGGTYSGNTIYF. The CDR3 region has the DNA TGTGCCAGCACTGAGAGGGGGGGGACTTACTCTGGAAACACCATATATTTT.

The V call is TRBV6-5, the J call TRBJ1-1; 8 bases are a match to TRBD1. The CDR3 extends over 14 amino acids. V trimming: 8 bases; J trimming: 0 bases; junction bases outside the gene matches: 5. CDR1 MNHEY and CDR2 SVGAGI come from the germline V gene. The CDR3 reads CASHMGQVNTEAFF. Written as DNA, the CDR3 is TGTGCCAGCCATATGGGACAGGTGAACACTGAAGCTTTCTTT.

J is TRBJ2-3 and V is TRBV7-2; D gene ambiguous. The CDR3 sequence is 13 residues long. V was cut by 2 bases and J by 4 bases, with 7 bases left in between. Germline V gives CDR1 SGHTA, CDR2 FQGNSA. This CDR3 is CASSLRSSDTQYF. CDR3 bases: TGTGCCAGCAGCTTAAGGAGTTCAGATACGCAGTATTTT.

CDR3: CASSLAGTTEETQYF. CDR3 nucleotides: TGCGCCAGCAGCTTGGCCGGGACAACAGAAGAGACCCAGTACTTC. This chain connects TRBV5-1 to TRBJ2-5; D is possibly TRBD1 (6 bases). Germline assignment: CDR1 SGHRS and CDR2 YFSETQ. The germline V and J ends were trimmed by 0 bases and 3 bases, with 12 bases remaining between them. The length of the CDR3 is 15 residues. Variable domain in full (rest from reference TRBV5-1 and TRBJ2-5): KAGVTQTPRYLIKTRGQQVTLSCSPISGHRSVSWYQQTPGQGLQFLFEYFSETQRNKGNFPGRFSGRQFSNSRSEMNVSTLELGDSALYLCASSLAGTTEETQYFGPGTRLLVL.

This sequence joins TRBV7-6 and TRBJ2-7; unclear D gene. Germline V gene lookup returns CDR1 SGHVS and CDR2 FNYEAQ. There are 15 residues in the CDR3. Between the trimmed V and J ends, which lost 1 base and 3 bases, there was a span of 13 bases. The chain's CDR3 is CASSLGGRPYYEQYF. The CDR3 DNA reads as TGTGCCAGCAGCTTAGGAGGCCGCCCGTACTACGAGCAGTACTTC.

V gene TRBV11-3 combines with J gene TRBJ2-5, with unresolved D. V was trimmed by 2 bases and J by 3 bases, leaving 7 bases between them. This CDR3 contains 13 residues. Germline CDR1 reads SGHNT; CDR2 reads YENEEA. In DNA, the CDR3 is TGTGCCAGCAGCTTACGCGGCAAAGAGACCCAGTACTTC. It is translated as CASSLRGKETQYF.

In regard to this clone: Additional DNA sequences in this sample encode the identical CDR3. The genes are TRBV12-3 or TRBV12-4 and TRBJ1-1; 8 positions agree with TRBD1. J lost 3 bases, V lost 3 bases, and 0 bases had no gene match. The CDR3 sequence is 13 residues long. CDR3 nucleotide sequence: TGTGCCAGCAGTTTGACAGGGGACACTGAAGCTTTCTTT. This encodes CASSLTGDTEAFF.

This CDR3 is CASTVDRGGTTYEQYF. The CDR3 DNA sequence: TGTGCCAGCACCGTGGACAGGGGGGGTACTACCTACGAGCAGTACTTC. This chain links TRBV28 with TRBJ2-7; 10 nucleotides align to TRBD1. Germline CDR1 reads MDHEN; CDR2 reads SYDVKM. V lost 7 bases to trimming and J lost 2 bases; unmatched junction nucleotides: 11. This CDR3 comprises 16 residues.